The 18 T cell receptor beta chains below all came from one sample that was sequenced in a study of blood T cell repertoires in COVID-19. The protocol was immunoSEQ multiplex PCR, while the TCRdb copy is restricted to in-frame clones and leaves out a portion. Among under 65,000 clones listed, around 90% were seen once. Material for sequencing was peripheral blood. Receptors were obtained from a man older than 75 with acute or convalescent COVID-19.

The chain uses TRBV6-5 and TRBJ2-7, with D maybe TRBD1 (5 bases). Trimming removed 2 bases at V and 0 bases at J, with 11 bases between. The germline V gene has CDR1 MNHEY and CDR2 SVGAGI. CDR3 length: 15 amino acids. The CDR3 bases are TGTGCCAGCAGTTACAGGGGCAAAGGCTCCTACGAGCAGTACTTC. Its protein is CASSYRGKGSYEQYF.

The rearrangement links TRBV7-8 to TRBJ2-3, with a weak D call TRBD2 (6 bases). The CDR3 is made up of 13 amino acids. V shed 7 bases and J shed 5 bases, with 13 bases lying between them. Germline V gene data show CDR1 as SGHVS and CDR2 as FQNEAQ. CDR3 sequence reads: CASTLGGVDTQYF. The CDR3 bases are TGTGCCAGCACTCTGGGGGGAGTAGATACGCAGTATTTT.

This clone was seen only a few times. V and J are TRBV30 and TRBJ1-6, with D maybe TRBD1 (6 bases). V was trimmed by 3 bases and J by 5 bases, leaving 14 bases between them. Germline CDR1 is GTSNPN and CDR2 is SVGIG (reference sequence). CDR3 length: 15 residues. The CDR3: CAWSPRTVDNSPLHF. For the CDR3, the DNA is TGTGCCTGGAGCCCCCGGACAGTCGATAATTCACCCCTCCACTTT.

This clone turned up a few times. V usage is TRBV24-1 and J usage is TRBJ1-4; D is ambiguous. Germline V gene data show CDR1 as KGHDR and CDR2 as SFDVKD. There are 15 residues in the CDR3. V lost 5 bases and J 0 bases, leaving 9 bases between the germline ends. CDR3 in DNA: TGTGCCACCAGTGGCAGGTCTGCAACTAATGAAAAACTGTTTTTT. As protein: CATSGRSATNEKLFF.

This chain joins TRBV11-1 and TRBJ1-1; D remains unclear. CDR3 length equals 11 residues. Trimming took 1 base from V and 6 from J, leaving 3 bases between them. Germline V gene lookup returns CDR1 SGHAT and CDR2 FQDESV (reference sequence). This chain's CDR3 is CASSLGPEAFF. CDR3 DNA sequence: TGTGCCAGCAGCTTAGGGCCTGAAGCTTTCTTT.

J is TRBJ1-1 and V is TRBV5-3; D unclear. TRBV5-3 is classed as an ORF, of uncertain function. The V end lost 3 bases, the J end lost 1 base, and 7 bases lay between the germline ends. The CDR3 runs 13 residues. The DNA of the CDR3 is TGTGCCAGAAGCTGCGGGGAGAACACTGAAGCTTTCTTT. It specifies CARSCGENTEAFF.

V usage is TRBV27 and J usage is TRBJ1-1; D is ambiguous. The germline V and J ends were trimmed by 5 bases and 4 bases, with 17 bases remaining between them. The germline CDR1 and CDR2 sequences are MNHEY and SMNVEV (reference sequence). This CDR3 spans 15 amino acids. CDR3 residues: CASSGRADRGTEAFF. Written as DNA, the CDR3 is TGTGCCAGCAGTGGGAGGGCCGATCGCGGCACTGAAGCTTTCTTT.

V is TRBV5-8 and J is TRBJ2-1; 7 nucleotides agree with TRBD2. The ends lost 5 bases at V and 4 bases at J; junction bases unmatched: 6. Germline V gene data show CDR1 as SGHTS and CDR2 as YDEGEE. The CDR3 contains 14 residues. The CDR3 DNA reads TGTGCCAGCAGGTGGGGGGGGAGATACAATGAGCAGTTCTTC. Its translation: CASRWGGRYNEQFF.

The rearrangement links TRBV30 to TRBJ2-3; 9 bases line up with TRBD1. Losses at the gene ends were 1 base for V and 2 bases for J; bases not matched to a gene: 1. Per the germline V gene, CDR1 is GTSNPN and CDR2 is SVGIG (reference sequence). There are 14 residues in the CDR3. CDR3 sequence (DNA): TGTGCCTGGAGTGGGACAGGGGTCACAGATACGCAGTATTTT. Translation: CAWSGTGVTDTQYF.

This CDR3 is CASSYSLGGPAGELFF. For the CDR3, the DNA is TGTGCCAGCAGTTACTCCCTCGGGGGTCCGGCCGGGGAGCTGTTTTTT. V gene TRBV6-5 combines with J gene TRBJ2-2; D perhaps matches TRBD2 (6 bases). The germline V gene encodes CDR1 MNHEY and CDR2 SVGAGI. V lost 0 bases and J lost 6, with 14 bases in between. The length of the CDR3 is 16 residues.

The V and J genes are TRBV5-5 and TRBJ2-7; 8 bases fit TRBD1. Germline lookup yields CDR1 SGHKS and CDR2 YYEKEE (reference sequence). The CDR3 is 15 amino acids. The junction had 6 bases not matched to a gene; V was cut back by 3 bases and J by 1 base. CDR3 coding DNA: TGTGCCAGCAGCTCTCGGGACAGGTCTTCCTACGAGCAGTACTTC. Residues: CASSSRDRSSYEQYF.

This chain joins TRBV6-6 and TRBJ2-5; a possible D gene is TRBD1 (6 bases). V gave up 6 bases and J gave up 4 bases, with 15 bases separating them. The length of the CDR3 is 14 residues. Germline assignment: CDR1 MNHNY and CDR2 SVGAGI (reference sequence). The CDR3 region has the DNA TGTGCCAGCAGGCCCGGGACATCTACAGAGACCCAGTACTTC. Protein sequence: CASRPGTSTETQYF.

CDR3 in amino acids: CASSLALRSYNSPLHF. The CDR3 DNA is TGTGCCAGCAGCTTGGCCTTACGGAGCTATAATTCACCCCTCCACTTT. This chain connects TRBV5-8 to TRBJ1-6; D uncertain. This CDR3 is 16 amino acids long. The V end was cut by 0 bases, the J end by 3 bases, with 10 bases between. Per the germline V gene, CDR1 is SGHTS and CDR2 is YDEGEE.

This chain joins TRBV5-1 and TRBJ2-5, with 10 bases identical to TRBD2. CDR1 is SGHRS and CDR2 is YFSETQ in the germline V gene. V gave up 0 bases and J gave up 3 bases; unmatched junction bases: 8. The CDR3 loop spans 17 amino acids. CDR3 in amino acids: CASSLDLAGALKETQYF. The CDR3 DNA follows: TGCGCCAGCAGCTTGGACCTAGCGGGGGCCTTGAAAGAGACCCAGTACTTC.

This clone was recorded once. The rearrangement links TRBV5-4 to TRBJ1-2, with D maybe TRBD1 (5 bases). Trimming took off 2 bases at V and 4 bases at J, with 12 bases between the two ends. This CDR3 has 14 residues. CDR1 and CDR2 (germline): SGHNT, YYREEE (reference sequence). The CDR3 spells CASSLGEGTYGYTF. The CDR3 DNA is TGTGCCAGCAGCTTAGGGGAGGGGACCTATGGCTACACCTTC. Supplemented by reference TRBV5-4 and TRBJ1-2, the full variable domain reads ETGVTQSPTHLIKTRGQQVTLRCSSQSGHNTVSWYQQALGQGPQFIFQYYREEENGRGNFPPRFSGLQFPNYSSELNVNALELDDSALYLCASSLGEGTYGYTFGSGTRLTVV.

This clone was counted once. V and J are TRBV10-3 and TRBJ1-6, with D perhaps matching TRBD1 (6 bases). Per germline, CDR1 ENHRY and CDR2 SYGVKD. The CDR3 length is 14 residues. Trimming stripped 7 bases from V and 5 bases from J, with 12 bases between. CDR3 residues: CAIKQGQNNSPLHF. The DNA of the CDR3 is TGTGCCATCAAACAAGGACAGAATAATTCACCCCTCCACTTT.

V and J are TRBV19 and TRBJ2-7; D is possibly TRBD1 (5 bases). CDR1 and CDR2 (germline): LNHDA, SQIVND (reference sequence). Trimming cost V 7 bases and J 4 bases, with 23 bases left between them. The CDR3 covers 16 residues. The DNA for the CDR3 is TGTGCCAGTAATCGAAGATCAGGGTCGGATATATACGAGCAGTACTTC. It codes for CASNRRSGSDIYEQYF.

The chain joins TRBV6-5 to TRBJ1-2; 9 bases match TRBD1. Germline CDR1 MNHEY, CDR2 SVGAGI. Germline trimming cut 6 bases from V and 7 bases from J; bases unmatched to any gene: 6. This CDR3 spans 13 amino acids. The CDR3 nucleotides read TGTGCCAGCAGCCTCGACAGGGGGGGTGGCTACACCTTC. Translated, it gives CASSLDRGGGYTF.